This TCR beta chain was sequenced for a study of control samples from healthy donors and cancer patients. Only one count was recorded for this clone. Sequencing was performed with immunoSEQ multiplex PCR; in TCRdb, only in-frame clones are kept and a portion is missing. This table has about 120,000 clones, 88% appearing once. The CDR3 consists of 13 residues. V shed 4 bases and J 6 bases; nucleotides not matched to a gene: 3. CDR1 is ENHRY, CDR2 SYGVKD, per germline. The TCR originated in a woman aged 70-85 years in good health. This chain uses TRBV10-3 with TRBJ2-7; 10 positions agree with TRBD1. The sample was blood. The CDR3 DNA reads as TGTGCCATCAGTGTCGGGACAGGGGTCGAGCAGTACTTC. It is translated as CAISVGTGVEQYF.